This T cell receptor (beta chain) was observed in a study of blood T cell repertoires in COVID-19. On the study more broadly: The analysed material was cDNA or gDNA that came from T cells, B-cell-depleted T cells, or PBMCs.

TCRdb's copy holds only in-frame clones and misses some; the assay was immunoSEQ multiplex PCR. The repertoire holds roughly 150,000 clones, with under 95% as singletons. The CDR3 contains 14 residues. With V trimmed by 6 bases and J by 2 bases, 4 bases remained unmatched. CDR1 SQVTM and CDR2 ANQGSEA come from the germline V gene. Sample: peripheral blood. This chain uses TRBV29-1 with TRBJ1-5; 10 bases are a match to TRBD1. The clonotype originates from a man between 60 and 70 years old with active or convalescent COVID-19. This chain's CDR3 is CSVGDRGGNQPQHF. The CDR3 DNA follows: TGCAGCGTAGGGGACAGGGGCGGCAATCAGCCCCAGCATTTT.